This T cell receptor beta chain was captured by sequencing in a study of shared clonotypes between healthy human individuals. This table comes from immunoSEQ multiplex PCR, and its TCRdb copy is limited to in-frame clones, with some not included. The table records 2 million to 2.5 million clones, approximately 94% of them present only once. The V end was cut by 10 bases, the J end by 2 bases, with 9 bases between. The CDR3 is 11 amino acids. CDR1 is MNHNS, CDR2 SASEGT, per germline. The sequenced sample was naive CD4+ T cells sorted from blood. As for subset: CD45RA+ positively selected. The TCR originated in a man between 18 and 29 years old in good health. The rearrangement uses TRBV6-1 and TRBJ2-7, with TRBD2 as a possible D gene (5 bases). CDR3 bases: TGTGCCACCTCGGAGGCCTACGAGCAGTACTTC. This translates into CATSEAYEQYF.